This T cell receptor (beta chain) was found in a study of regulatory T cells in long-lasting Graves disease. Time point of the sample: newly diagnosed GD, antithyroid drugs for less than 3 months. Extracted PBMC RNA gave rise to the TCR library. The CDR3 length is 16 residues. The junction had 5 bases not matched to a gene; V was cut back by 3 bases and J by 0 bases. In germline, CDR1 is ENHRY, CDR2 SYGVKD. Arm-PCR of CDR3 regions with iRepertoire HTBI primers generated TCR beta libraries. Via MiXCR, TCRdb re-called the multiplex PCR reads, giving one row per CDR3 protein. The sample lists about 220,000 distinct CDR3 sequences, 15% to 20% occurring once. This clonotype was seen ten or more times.

The chain has TRBV10-3 and TRBJ2-3; 8 bases match TRBD2. The sequence was obtained from a female donor with Graves disease. This material consisted of peripheral blood mononuclear cells (PBMCs), taken at new diagnosis, from a patient treated with antithyroid drugs. The CDR3 loop reads CAISDVVAGSTDTQYF. CDR3 in DNA: TGTGCCATCAGTGATGTGGTAGCGGGGAGCACAGATACGCAGTATTTT.